These 30 T cell receptor beta chains share one sample of origin, sequenced in a study of OX40 agonist ivuxolimab in advanced cancers. Measured with immunoSEQ multiplex PCR; TCRdb has only the in-frame clones, and not every one. The data contain roughly 48,000 clones, approximately 87% of them singletons. Sequences were derived from CD4+ or CD8+ T cells sorted from blood, sampled in a trial of the OX40 agonist ivuxolimab. All receptors derive from an adult with an advanced solid tumor such as melanoma, head and neck, liver or kidney cancer.

The chain links TRBV29-1 to TRBJ2-7; 7 nucleotides match TRBD1. The CDR3 consists of 14 residues. The germline CDR1 and CDR2 sequences are SQVTM and ANQGSEA. V dropped 1 base and J dropped 1; count of bases not matched to a gene: 4. The CDR3 reads CSVEGAGGSYEQYF. The CDR3 nucleotides are TGCAGCGTTGAAGGAGCAGGGGGTTCCTACGAGCAGTACTTC.

This clone was picked up one time. CDR3 nucleotide sequence: TGTGCCAGCAGCGCGGGACAGGGATTTGGTAATGAAAAACTGTTTTTT. As protein: CASSAGQGFGNEKLFF. V is TRBV11-3 and J is TRBJ1-4; 9 bases fit TRBD1. Germline CDR1 SGHNT, CDR2 YENEEA. V dropped 5 bases and J dropped 4; count of bases not matched to a gene: 8. This CDR3 has 16 residues. Drawing the rest from reference TRBV11-3 and TRBJ1-4, the complete variable domain is EAGVVQSPRYKIIEKKQPVAFWCNPISGHNTLYWYLQNLGQGPELLIRYENEEAVDDSQLPKDRFSAERLKGVDSTLKIQPAELGDSAVYLCASSAGQGFGNEKLFFGSGTQLSVL.

The chain's CDR3 is CASSTRQAPVYEQYF. The DNA for the CDR3 is TGTGCCAGCAGCACCCGACAGGCGCCGGTGTACGAGCAGTACTTC. The gene calls are TRBV9 and TRBJ2-7, with D possibly matching TRBD1 (6 bases). The CDR3 length is 15 residues. In germline, CDR1 is SGDLS, CDR2 YYNGEE. Trimming took 4 bases from V and 4 from J, leaving 18 bases between them.

The chain carries TRBV5-4 and TRBJ2-7, with a tentative D call TRBD1 (6 bases). The length of the CDR3 is 12 residues. Per the germline V gene, CDR1 is SGHNT and CDR2 is YYREEE (reference sequence). V gave up 2 bases and J gave up 7 bases, with 10 bases separating them. The CDR3 reads CASSFGGGEQYF. In nucleotides, the CDR3 is TGTGCCAGCAGCTTTGGGGGCGGGGAGCAGTACTTC.

The chain joins TRBV2 to TRBJ2-7; 7 bases match TRBD2. This CDR3 has 16 residues. CDR1 is SNHLY and CDR2 is FYNNEI in the germline V gene. V was clipped by 7 bases and J by 7 bases; unmatched bases: 19. The CDR3 coding sequence is TGTGCCAGCATTAGAGGGGAGGGACTACTACTTGAAGAGCAGTACTTC. Protein: CASIRGEGLLLEEQYF.

The chain carries TRBV7-9 and TRBJ2-3; 9 nucleotides agree with TRBD2. With 1 base clipped from V and 2 bases from J, the junction kept 4 bases outside the gene matches. The CDR3 is 16 amino acids. Germline CDR1 SEHNR, CDR2 FQNEAQ (reference sequence). The CDR3: CASSLGSGSSTDTQYF. DNA for the CDR3: TGTGCCAGCAGCTTAGGTAGCGGGAGCTCCACAGATACGCAGTATTTT.

This sequence joins TRBV7-7 and TRBJ2-5; D remains ambiguous. The CDR3 sequence is 15 residues long. The V gene lost 1 base and the J gene lost 5 bases, with 14 bases spanning the gap. The germline CDR1 and CDR2 sequences are SSHAT and FNYEAQ (reference sequence). The CDR3 spells CASSLVAMSRETQYF. CDR3 nucleotides: TGTGCCAGCAGCTTAGTGGCTATGTCAAGGGAGACCCAGTACTTC.

Judged by abundance, this clone is medium-sized. The V gene is TRBV6-1, the J gene TRBJ1-2; tentatively, D is TRBD1 (5 bases). This CDR3 is built from 13 residues. Germline CDR1 is MNHNS and CDR2 is SASEGT. V was clipped by 7 bases and J by 2 bases, with 11 bases between them. The CDR3 DNA reads as TGTGCCAGCATAAAAGGGGAAAACTATGGCTACACCTTC. As protein: CASIKGENYGYTF.

The V gene is TRBV2, the J gene TRBJ1-5; 8 bases fit TRBD1. Germline values: CDR1 SNHLY, CDR2 FYNNEI. CDR3 length: 16 residues. The trim removed 5 bases at V and 6 bases at J, leaving 12 bases unmatched. The CDR3 DNA follows: TGTGCCAGCAGTCCCGCGGCAGGGGGCTTGAGTCAGCCCCAGCATTTT. Encoded protein: CASSPAAGGLSQPQHF.

The CDR3 protein is CASSQALADAAGELFF. The DNA for the CDR3 is TGTGCCAGCAGCCAAGCGCTAGCGGATGCCGCCGGGGAGCTGTTTTTT. The V call is TRBV4-2, the J call TRBJ2-2; 7 bases are a match to TRBD2. Germline V lookup: CDR1 LGHNA, CDR2 YNFKEQ. The V and J ends lost 1 base and 6 bases, in that order; junction bases with no gene match: 8. CDR3 length: 16 amino acids.

This rearrangement joins TRBV14 to TRBJ2-1, with D perhaps TRBD2 (6 bases). Germline assignment: CDR1 SGHDN and CDR2 FVKESK. V was cut by 0 bases and J by 9 bases, with 12 bases left in between. The CDR3 runs 14 residues. CDR3 DNA sequence: TGTGCCAGCAGCCAAGAACTAGCCGTCCGTGAGCAGTTCTTC. Translation gives CASSQELAVREQFF.

The genes are TRBV19 and TRBJ2-5; a possible D gene is TRBD2 (6 bases). CDR1 LNHDA and CDR2 SQIVND come from the germline V gene (reference sequence). The CDR3 covers 15 residues. With 6 bases removed from V and 5 bases from J, the gap between germline ends came to 19 bases. The CDR3 DNA reads as TGTGCCAGTAGCGTATCACCACCGGGGAGGGAGACCCAGTACTTC. Protein sequence: CASSVSPPGRETQYF. Full variable domain (remainder filled in from reference TRBV19 and TRBJ2-5): DGGITQSPKYLFRKEGQNVTLSCEQNLNHDAMYWYRQDPGQGLRLIYYSQIVNDFQKGDIAEGYSVSREKKESFPLTVTSAQKNPTAFYLCASSVSPPGRETQYFGPGTRLLVL.

V gene TRBV6-4 combines with J gene TRBJ1-1; D not resolved. The V end lost 8 bases, the J end lost 8 bases, and 12 bases lay between the germline ends. The germline CDR1 and CDR2 sequences are MRHNA and SNTAGT. The CDR3 extends over 11 amino acids. CDR3 residues: CASWRRVEAFF. The CDR3 bases are TGTGCCAGCTGGAGGAGGGTCGAAGCTTTCTTT.

By share, this clone ranks as large (0.1 to 1%). The V and J genes are TRBV6-6 and TRBJ2-7, with 9 bases that match TRBD1. The CDR3 runs to 14 residues. Unmatched junction bases numbered 6, after V lost 5 bases and J lost 4 bases. CDR1 is MNHNY, CDR2 SVGAGI, per germline (reference sequence). The DNA of the CDR3 is TGTGCCAGCAGTATACAGGGGGCGGAATACGAGCAGTACTTC. Translating gives CASSIQGAEYEQYF.

The rearrangement uses TRBV7-2 and TRBJ2-7, with D maybe TRBD2 (5 bases). The CDR3 has 13 residues. Germline CDR1 is SGHTA and CDR2 is FQGNSA. V dropped 2 bases and J dropped 5 bases, with 10 bases sitting between them. The CDR3 reads CASSLLSGDEQYF. CDR3 nucleotides: TGTGCCAGCAGCTTACTGTCCGGGGACGAGCAGTACTTC.

This clone has more than one count but fewer than ten. The chain links TRBV7-6 to TRBJ2-7, with 14 bases identical to TRBD2. This CDR3 is 15 amino acids long. The V gene's germline CDR1 is SGHVS and CDR2 FNYEAQ. V lost 5 bases and J lost 5; bases outside the gene matches: 5. CDR3 in DNA: TGTGCCAGCAGCGGAGGGACTAGCGGGAGAAACGAGCAGTACTTC. Translation: CASSGGTSGRNEQYF.

The chain employs TRBV10-3 and TRBJ1-4; D might be TRBD1 (5 bases). Between the trimmed V and J ends, which lost 5 bases and 1 base, there was a span of 29 bases. The CDR3 length is 21 residues. Germline V gives CDR1 ENHRY, CDR2 SYGVKD. CDR3: CAISLKVWTGPLGVTNEKLFF. CDR3 DNA sequence: TGTGCCATCAGTCTAAAGGTGTGGACGGGACCACTAGGAGTAACTAATGAAAAACTGTTTTTT.

This chain connects TRBV30 to TRBJ1-1; tentatively, D is TRBD1 (6 bases). Germline CDR1 GTSNPN, CDR2 SVGIG (reference sequence). The ends were cut back, 1 base at V and 2 bases at J, with 8 bases in the middle. CDR3 length: 13 residues. Here the CDR3 reads CAWSEGHNTEAFF. CDR3 DNA sequence: TGTGCCTGGAGTGAGGGACATAACACTGAAGCTTTCTTT.

The chain combines TRBV7-6 with TRBJ2-7, with TRBD2 identical over 12 bases. Per germline, CDR1 SGHVS and CDR2 FNYEAQ. This CDR3 has 14 amino acids. J lost 6 bases, V lost 5 bases, and 5 bases had no gene match. CDR3 loop: CASSPSGGAPEQYF. CDR3 nucleotide sequence: TGTGCCAGCAGCCCTAGCGGGGGGGCTCCCGAGCAGTACTTC.

The chain couples TRBV5-6 to TRBJ2-7; D is ambiguous. Per germline, CDR1 SGHDT and CDR2 YYEEEE. This CDR3 has 15 amino acids. The V and J ends lost 0 bases and 6 bases respectively, with 16 bases between them. The CDR3 DNA follows: TGTGCCAGCAGCTTGGGGCTAACCCCAGGTCCCGAGCAGTACTTC. Translation gives CASSLGLTPGPEQYF.

In DNA form, the CDR3 reads TGTGCCAGCAGTCCGCGCCGCAGAGCCCCCTCCCCCGACATACTCTATGGCTACACCTTC. Its translation: CASSPRRRAPSPDILYGYTF. The chain is built from TRBV9 and TRBJ1-2; D gene ambiguous. The CDR3 spans 20 residues. V shed 5 bases and J shed 4 bases, with 33 bases lying between them. In germline, CDR1 is SGDLS, CDR2 YYNGEE. The full variable domain, completed using reference TRBV9 and TRBJ1-2, is DSGVTQTPKHLITATGQRVTLRCSPRSGDLSVYWYQQSLDQGLQFLIQYYNGEERAKGNILERFSAQQFPDLHSELNLSSLELGDSALYFCASSPRRRAPSPDILYGYTFGSGTRLTVV.

The chain employs TRBV7-9 and TRBJ1-3; no clear D gene. Germline-derived CDR1 and CDR2 are SEHNR and FQNEAQ (reference sequence). This CDR3 is built from 14 residues. Trimming pared 6 bases from V and 2 bases from J, leaving 11 bases between. The chain's CDR3 is CASSYVGAGNTIYF. CDR3 in DNA: TGTGCCAGCAGTTATGTCGGGGCTGGAAACACCATATATTTT.

The chain links TRBV7-6 to TRBJ1-1; D is unclear. Trimming removed 3 bases at V and 7 bases at J, with 15 bases between. Germline CDR1 is SGHVS and CDR2 is FNYEAQ. The CDR3 contains 14 residues. CDR3 DNA sequence: TGTGCCAGCAGCTTGAGAGGGCCGGCAGATGAAGCTTTCTTT. Protein: CASSLRGPADEAFF.

A remark on this clone: Compared with germline, one end of the junction differs, possibly owing to a read error. The rearrangement links TRBV7-7 to TRBJ1-1; D is uncertain. CDR3 length equals 14 residues. Germline V gives CDR1 SSHAT, CDR2 FNYEAQ (reference sequence). The CDR3 region is CASSQITMNTEAFF. CDR3 nucleotide sequence: TGTGCTAGCAGTCAAATAACTATGAACACTGAAGCTTTCTTT.

The chain carries TRBV27 and TRBJ1-1, with 7 bases lining up with TRBD1. Per the germline V gene, CDR1 is MNHEY and CDR2 is SMNVEV (reference sequence). V lost 2 bases to trimming and J lost 0 bases; unmatched junction nucleotides: 3. The CDR3 covers 15 residues. In DNA form, the CDR3 reads TGTGCCAGCAGTTTAGGAGGGGGCATGAACACTGAAGCTTTCTTT. This gives the protein CASSLGGGMNTEAFF.

The V call is TRBV7-6, the J call TRBJ2-5; the D is unclear. V lost 1 base and J 1 base, leaving 7 bases between the germline ends. The CDR3 sequence is 14 residues long. The germline V gene encodes CDR1 SGHVS and CDR2 FNYEAQ. The CDR3 DNA is TGTGCCAGCAGCTTAGTCAACTTCCAAGAGACCCAGTACTTC. Translation: CASSLVNFQETQYF.

The DNA for the CDR3 is TGTGCCAGCAGTCCTGCCAAGACGGGAGGAGTATCGGAAGAGCAGTACTTC. This gives the protein CASSPAKTGGVSEEQYF. V gene TRBV27 combines with J gene TRBJ2-7, with 7 bases aligning to TRBD2. Per germline, CDR1 MNHEY and CDR2 SMNVEV (reference sequence). CDR3 length: 17 amino acids. V lost 5 bases to trimming and J lost 7 bases; unmatched junction nucleotides: 20.

The V gene is TRBV11-2, the J gene TRBJ1-2; no definite D call. Germline CDR1 is SGHAT and CDR2 is FQNNGV. V gave up 1 base and J gave up 8 bases, with 11 bases separating them. The CDR3 consists of 13 residues. The CDR3 region has the DNA TGTGCCAGCAGCTTAGTTTCGGTCCGGGGCTACACCTTC. Translating gives CASSLVSVRGYTF.

The V gene is TRBV19, the J gene TRBJ2-7, with D possibly TRBD1 on 5 matching bases. Germline CDR1 is LNHDA and CDR2 is SQIVND (reference sequence). V was pared by 1 base and J by 3 bases, with 13 bases between. CDR3 length: 15 amino acids. The DNA of the CDR3 is TGTGCCAGTAGTATAGCCCAGGGAATGTACTACGAGCAGTACTTC. Amino acid sequence: CASSIAQGMYYEQYF.

This sequence joins TRBV12-5 and TRBJ1-1; the match to TRBD1 covers 8 bases. Losses at the gene ends were 3 bases for V and 3 bases for J; bases not matched to a gene: 9. Germline loops: CDR1 LGHNT, CDR2 FRNRAP. The CDR3 is 16 residues long. The chain's CDR3 is CASGFMTGEGYTEAFF. The CDR3 DNA is TGTGCTAGTGGTTTTATGACAGGGGAAGGGTACACTGAAGCTTTCTTT.